The TCR beta chain described here comes from a study of blood T cell repertoires in COVID-19. The wider study: COVID-19 samples, acute and convalescent, were from the United States, Italy and Spain. In each case, the material was cDNA or gDNA derived from T cells, B-cell-depleted T cells, or PBMCs.

Those enrolled, adults aged about 18 to 89 years, came from about two dozen US areas. The authors' processing: For nucleated cells, counts were estimated from reference gene primer amplification. Profiling relied on immunoSEQ multiplex PCR, and the TCRdb table lists in-frame clones only, not all of them. V, J and clone size were drawn from that table, and D and trimming were deduced from the DNA. This table has around 200,000 clones, 85% appearing once. Germline lookup yields CDR1 LGHDT and CDR2 YNNKEL (reference sequence). V lost 6 bases and J lost 6; bases outside the gene matches: 13. The CDR3 contains 18 residues.

The specimen was PBMCs or T cells enriched from blood (not recorded which). This chain connects TRBV3-1 (or the pseudogene TRBV3-2) to TRBJ2-3; 15 positions match TRBD2. This clonotype was sampled from a man aged 40-55 years who had recovered from COVID-19. Here the CDR3 DNA reads TGTGCCAGCAGTCGAGGGGGGACTAGCGGGAGGAGTTATGATACGCAGTATTTT. This encodes CASSRGGTSGRSYDTQYF.